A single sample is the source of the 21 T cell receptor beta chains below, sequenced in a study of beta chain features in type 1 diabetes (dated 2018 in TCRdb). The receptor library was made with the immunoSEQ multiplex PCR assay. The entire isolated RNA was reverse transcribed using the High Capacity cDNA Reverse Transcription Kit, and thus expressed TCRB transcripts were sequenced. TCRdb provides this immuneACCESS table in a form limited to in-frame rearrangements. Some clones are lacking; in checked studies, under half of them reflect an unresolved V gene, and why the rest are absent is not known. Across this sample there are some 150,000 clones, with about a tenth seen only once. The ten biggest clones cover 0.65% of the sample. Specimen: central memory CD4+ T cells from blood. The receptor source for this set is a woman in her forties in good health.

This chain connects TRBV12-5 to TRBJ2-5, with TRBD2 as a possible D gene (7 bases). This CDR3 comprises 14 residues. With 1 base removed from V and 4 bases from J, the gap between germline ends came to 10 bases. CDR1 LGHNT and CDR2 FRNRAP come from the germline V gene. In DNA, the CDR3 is TGTGCTAGTGGTTTGGCGGGGGGCGCAGAGACCCAGTACTTC. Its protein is CASGLAGGAETQYF.

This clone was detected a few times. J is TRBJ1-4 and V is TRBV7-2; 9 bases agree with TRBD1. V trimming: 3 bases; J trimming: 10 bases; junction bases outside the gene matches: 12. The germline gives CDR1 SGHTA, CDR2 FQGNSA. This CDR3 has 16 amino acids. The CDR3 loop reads CASSLMMGTGGGKLFF. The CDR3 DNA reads TGTGCCAGCAGCTTGATGATGGGCACAGGGGGCGGAAAACTGTTTTTT.

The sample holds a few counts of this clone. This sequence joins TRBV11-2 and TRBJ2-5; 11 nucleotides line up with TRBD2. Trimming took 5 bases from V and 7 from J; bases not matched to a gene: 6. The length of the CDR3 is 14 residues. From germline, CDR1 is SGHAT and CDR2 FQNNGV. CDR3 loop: CASSLSGGGATQYF. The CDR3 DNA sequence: TGTGCCAGCAGCCTTAGCGGGGGGGGTGCGACCCAGTACTTC. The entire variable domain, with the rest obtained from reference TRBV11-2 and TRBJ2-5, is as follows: EAGVAQSPRYKIIEKRQSVAFWCNPISGHATLYWYQQILGQGPKLLIQFQNNGVVDDSQLPKDRFSAERLKGVDSTLKIQPAKLEDSAVYLCASSLSGGGATQYFGPGTRLLVL.

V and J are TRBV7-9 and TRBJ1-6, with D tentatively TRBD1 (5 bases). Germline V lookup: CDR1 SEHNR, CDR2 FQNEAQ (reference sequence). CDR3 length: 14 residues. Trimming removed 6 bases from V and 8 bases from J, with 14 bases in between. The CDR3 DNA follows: TGTGCCAGCAGGAAGAGGCAGGGCGATTCACCCCTCCACTTT. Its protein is CASRKRQGDSPLHF.

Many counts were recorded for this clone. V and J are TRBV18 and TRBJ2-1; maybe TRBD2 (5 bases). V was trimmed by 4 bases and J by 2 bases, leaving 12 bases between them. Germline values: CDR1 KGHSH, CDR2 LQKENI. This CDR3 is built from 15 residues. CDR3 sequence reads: CASSRAAAAYNEQFF. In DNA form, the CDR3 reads TGTGCCAGCTCACGCGCGGCAGCGGCCTACAATGAGCAGTTCTTC.

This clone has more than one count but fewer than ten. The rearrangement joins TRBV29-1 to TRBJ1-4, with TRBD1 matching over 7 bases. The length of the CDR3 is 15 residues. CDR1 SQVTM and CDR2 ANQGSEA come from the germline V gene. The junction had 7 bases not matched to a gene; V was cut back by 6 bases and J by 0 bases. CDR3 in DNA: TGCAGCGTACCCGGGACAGCCTCAACTAATGAAAAACTGTTTTTT. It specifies CSVPGTASTNEKLFF.

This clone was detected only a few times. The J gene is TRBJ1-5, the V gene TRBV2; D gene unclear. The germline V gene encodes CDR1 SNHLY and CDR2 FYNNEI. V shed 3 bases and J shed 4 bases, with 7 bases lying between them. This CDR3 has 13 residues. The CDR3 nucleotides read TGTGCCAGCAGTGATTCGGGGAATCAGCCCCAGCATTTT. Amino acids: CASSDSGNQPQHF.

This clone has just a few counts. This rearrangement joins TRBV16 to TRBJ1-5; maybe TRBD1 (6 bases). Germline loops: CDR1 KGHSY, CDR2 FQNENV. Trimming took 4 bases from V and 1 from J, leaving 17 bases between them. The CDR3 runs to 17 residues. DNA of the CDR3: TGTGCCAGCAGCCTCCTCGGGGGGCGAACGAGCAATCAGCCCCAGCATTTT. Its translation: CASSLLGGRTSNQPQHF.

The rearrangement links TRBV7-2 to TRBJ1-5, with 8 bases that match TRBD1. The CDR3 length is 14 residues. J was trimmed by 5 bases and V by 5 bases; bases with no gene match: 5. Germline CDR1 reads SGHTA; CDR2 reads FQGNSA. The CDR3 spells CASSQTGAHQPQHF. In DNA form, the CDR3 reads TGTGCCAGCAGCCAGACAGGGGCACATCAGCCCCAGCATTTT.

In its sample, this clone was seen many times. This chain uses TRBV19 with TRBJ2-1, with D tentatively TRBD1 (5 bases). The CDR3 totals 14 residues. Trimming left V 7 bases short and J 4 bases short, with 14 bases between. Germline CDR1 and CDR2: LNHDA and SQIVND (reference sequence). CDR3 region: CASTVGVGYNEQFF. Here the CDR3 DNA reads TGTGCCAGTACCGTAGGGGTGGGGTACAATGAGCAGTTCTTC.

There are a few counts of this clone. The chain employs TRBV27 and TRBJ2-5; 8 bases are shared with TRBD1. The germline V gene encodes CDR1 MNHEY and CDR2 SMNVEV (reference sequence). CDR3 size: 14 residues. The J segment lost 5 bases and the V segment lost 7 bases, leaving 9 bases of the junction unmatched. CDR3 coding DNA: TGTGCCAGCAAAACGGACAGGGAAGGGGAGACCCAGTACTTC. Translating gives CASKTDREGETQYF.

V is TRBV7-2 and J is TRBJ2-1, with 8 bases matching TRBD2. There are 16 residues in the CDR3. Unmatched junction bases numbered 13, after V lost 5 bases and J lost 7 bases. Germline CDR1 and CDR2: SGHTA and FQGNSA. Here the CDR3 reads CASSTRPGGGSNEQFF. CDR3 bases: TGTGCCAGCAGCACGCGCCCTGGCGGGGGGTCGAATGAGCAGTTCTTC.

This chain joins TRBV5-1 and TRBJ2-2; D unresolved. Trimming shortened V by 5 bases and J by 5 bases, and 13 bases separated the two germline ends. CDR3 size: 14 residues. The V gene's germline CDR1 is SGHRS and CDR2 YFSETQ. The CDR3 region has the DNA TGCGCCAGCAGGCCCACAGTGGGTACCGGGGAGCTGTTTTTT. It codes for CASRPTVGTGELFF.

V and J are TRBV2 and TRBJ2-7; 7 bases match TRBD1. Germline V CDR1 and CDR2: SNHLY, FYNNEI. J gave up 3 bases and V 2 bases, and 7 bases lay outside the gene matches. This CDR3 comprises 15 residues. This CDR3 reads CASSEPRGLLYEQYF. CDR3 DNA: TGTGCCAGCAGTGAACCGAGGGGGCTGCTCTACGAGCAGTACTTC.

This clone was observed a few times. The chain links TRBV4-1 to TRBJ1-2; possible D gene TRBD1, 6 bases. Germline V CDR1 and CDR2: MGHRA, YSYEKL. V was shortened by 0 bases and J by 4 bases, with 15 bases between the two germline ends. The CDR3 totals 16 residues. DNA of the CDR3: TGCGCCAGCAGCCAAGATGAGGGGGATGGGAGCTATGGCTACACCTTC. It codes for CASSQDEGDGSYGYTF.

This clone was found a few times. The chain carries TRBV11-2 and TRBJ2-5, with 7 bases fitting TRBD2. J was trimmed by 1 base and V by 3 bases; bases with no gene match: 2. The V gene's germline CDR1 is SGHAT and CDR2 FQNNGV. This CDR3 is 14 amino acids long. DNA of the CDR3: TGTGCCAGCAGCTTGAGCGGGGCCCAAGAGACCCAGTACTTC. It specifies CASSLSGAQETQYF. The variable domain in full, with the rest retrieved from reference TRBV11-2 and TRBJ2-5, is EAGVAQSPRYKIIEKRQSVAFWCNPISGHATLYWYQQILGQGPKLLIQFQNNGVVDDSQLPKDRFSAERLKGVDSTLKIQPAKLEDSAVYLCASSLSGAQETQYFGPGTRLLVL.

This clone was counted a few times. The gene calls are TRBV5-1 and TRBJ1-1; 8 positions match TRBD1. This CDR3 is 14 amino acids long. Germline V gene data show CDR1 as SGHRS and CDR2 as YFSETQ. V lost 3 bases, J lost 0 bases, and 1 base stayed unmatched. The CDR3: CASSSGQVNTEAFF. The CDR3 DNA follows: TGCGCCAGCAGCTCGGGACAGGTGAACACTGAAGCTTTCTTT.

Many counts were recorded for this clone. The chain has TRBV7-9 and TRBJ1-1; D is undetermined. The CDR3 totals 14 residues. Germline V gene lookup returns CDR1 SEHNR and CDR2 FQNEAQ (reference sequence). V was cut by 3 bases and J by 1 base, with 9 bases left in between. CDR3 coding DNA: TGTGCCAGCAGCTTTGCTAGAGCGAACACTGAAGCTTTCTTT. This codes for CASSFARANTEAFF. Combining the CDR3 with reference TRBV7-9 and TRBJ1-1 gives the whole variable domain DTGVSQNPRHKITKRGQNVTFRCDPISEHNRLYWYRQTLGQGPEFLTYFQNEAQLEKSRLLSDRFSAERPKGSFSTLEIQRTEQGDSAMYLCASSFARANTEAFFGQGTRLTVV.

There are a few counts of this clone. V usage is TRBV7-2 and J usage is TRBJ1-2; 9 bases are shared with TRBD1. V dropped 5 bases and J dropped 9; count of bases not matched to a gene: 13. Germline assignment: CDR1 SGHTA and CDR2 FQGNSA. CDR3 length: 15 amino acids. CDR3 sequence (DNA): TGTGCCAGCAGCCTCACGGCGGACAGGGGTCAAAGCTACACCTTC. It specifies CASSLTADRGQSYTF.

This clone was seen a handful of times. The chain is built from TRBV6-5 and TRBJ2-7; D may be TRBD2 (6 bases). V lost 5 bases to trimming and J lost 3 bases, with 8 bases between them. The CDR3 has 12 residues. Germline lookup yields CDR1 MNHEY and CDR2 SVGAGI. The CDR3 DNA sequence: TGTGCCAGCAGTCGGGGACTCTACGAGCAGTACTTC. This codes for CASSRGLYEQYF.

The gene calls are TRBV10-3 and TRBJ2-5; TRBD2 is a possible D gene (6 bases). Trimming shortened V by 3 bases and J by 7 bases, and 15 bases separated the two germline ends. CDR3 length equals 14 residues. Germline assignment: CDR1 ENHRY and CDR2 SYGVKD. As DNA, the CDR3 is TGTGCCATCAGTGATCCACCCGGGGAGGCGACCCAGTACTTC. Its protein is CAISDPPGEATQYF.